This record concerns one TCR beta chain sequence. This record comes from a study of blood T cell repertoires in COVID-19. Study summary: Acute-phase and convalescent COVID-19 samples originated in the United States, Italy and Spain. The cDNA or gDNA used as material had been derived from T cells, B-cell-depleted T cells, or PBMCs.

Under the authors' procedure: For nucleated cells, counts were estimated from reference gene primer amplification. Produced via immunoSEQ multiplex PCR; TCRdb's table is partial and in-frame only. Clone size and V and J calls were adopted from that table, with D and trimming inferred from the DNA. The data show over 200,000 clones, with roughly four fifths seen just once and about 8% held by the top ten. The sample consisted of peripheral blood. The TCR was taken from a woman aged 45-60 years with active or convalescent COVID-19.

The CDR3: CASSAGQGDSPLHF. Written as DNA, the CDR3 is TGTGCCAGCAGCGCCGGACAGGGGGATTCACCCCTCCACTTT. The rearrangement links TRBV9 to TRBJ1-6; TRBD1 matches at 10 bases. The CDR3 consists of 14 residues. The germline V gene encodes CDR1 SGDLS and CDR2 YYNGEE. V trimming: 3 bases; J trimming: 8 bases; junction bases outside the gene matches: 2.